Reported below is one TCR beta chain. The sample comes from a study of blood T cell repertoires in COVID-19. Germline CDR1 is SGHRS and CDR2 is YFSETQ. Trimming took 0 bases from V and 3 from J, leaving 10 bases between them. CDR3 length equals 14 residues. TCRdb keeps only in-frame clones here, not all; method: immunoSEQ multiplex PCR. The profile shows 250,000 to 400,000 clones, around 85% of them singletons. The sequence derives from a woman aged 25 to 39 who had been exposed to COVID-19. The material sequenced was PBMCs or T cells enriched from blood (not recorded which). The chain links TRBV5-1 to TRBJ2-7; TRBD1 is a possible D gene (5 bases). CDR3 DNA: TGCGCCAGCAGCTTGGACAAGGGGAACTACGAGCAGTACTTC. As protein: CASSLDKGNYEQYF.